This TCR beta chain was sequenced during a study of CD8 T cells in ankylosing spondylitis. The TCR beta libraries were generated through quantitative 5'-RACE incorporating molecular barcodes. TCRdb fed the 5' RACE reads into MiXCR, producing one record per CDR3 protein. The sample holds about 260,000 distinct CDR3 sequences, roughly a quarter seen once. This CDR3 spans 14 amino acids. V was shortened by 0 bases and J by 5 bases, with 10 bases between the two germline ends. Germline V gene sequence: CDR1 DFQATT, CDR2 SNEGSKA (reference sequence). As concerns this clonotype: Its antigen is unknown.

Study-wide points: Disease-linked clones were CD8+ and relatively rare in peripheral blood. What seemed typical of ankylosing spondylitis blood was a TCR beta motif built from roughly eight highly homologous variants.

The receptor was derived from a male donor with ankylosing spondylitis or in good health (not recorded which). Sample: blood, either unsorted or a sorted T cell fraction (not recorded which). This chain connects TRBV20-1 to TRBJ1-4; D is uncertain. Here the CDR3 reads CSARDRRFNEKLFF. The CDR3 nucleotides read TGCAGTGCTAGAGATCGGCGCTTCAATGAAAAACTGTTTTTT.